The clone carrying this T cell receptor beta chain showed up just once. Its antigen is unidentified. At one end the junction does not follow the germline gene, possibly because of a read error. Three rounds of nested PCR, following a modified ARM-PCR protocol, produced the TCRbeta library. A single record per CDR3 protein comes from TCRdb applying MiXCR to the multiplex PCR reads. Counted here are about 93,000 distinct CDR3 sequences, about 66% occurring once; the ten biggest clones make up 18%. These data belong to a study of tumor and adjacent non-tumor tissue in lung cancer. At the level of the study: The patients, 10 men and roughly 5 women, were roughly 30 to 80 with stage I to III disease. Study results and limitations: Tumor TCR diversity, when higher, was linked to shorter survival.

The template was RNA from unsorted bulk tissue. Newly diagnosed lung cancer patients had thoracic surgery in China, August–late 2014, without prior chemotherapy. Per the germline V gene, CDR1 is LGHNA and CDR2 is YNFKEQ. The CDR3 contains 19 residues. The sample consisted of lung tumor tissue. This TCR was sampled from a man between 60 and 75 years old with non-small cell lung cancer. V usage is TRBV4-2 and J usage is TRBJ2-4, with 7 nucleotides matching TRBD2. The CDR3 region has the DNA TGTGCCAGCAACCAAGCGCATTCTAGCGGATCGTTAGCCAAAAACATTCAGTACTTC. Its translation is CASNQAHSSGSLAKNIQYF.